This TCR beta chain appears in the sequencing data of a study of shared clonotypes between healthy human individuals. Germline assignment: CDR1 SEHNR and CDR2 FQNEAQ (reference sequence). The CDR3 runs 12 residues. V was trimmed by 1 base and J by 8 bases, leaving 8 bases between them. The data were produced by immunoSEQ multiplex PCR, yet TCRdb's version contains in-frame clones alone and is incomplete. The sample has fewer than 200,000 clones; 90% to 95% are singletons. Material for sequencing was naive CD4+ T cells sorted from blood. Specified subset: CD45RA+ positively selected. This clonotype originated in a woman aged 25 to 39 in good health. The chain carries TRBV7-9 and TRBJ1-2; no clear D gene. CDR3 sequence reads: CASSLVGGGYTF. The CDR3, as DNA: TGTGCCAGCAGCTTAGTCGGCGGGGGCTACACCTTC. Full variable domain (rest looked up from reference TRBV7-9 and TRBJ1-2): DTGVSQNPRHKITKRGQNVTFRCDPISEHNRLYWYRQTLGQGPEFLTYFQNEAQLEKSRLLSDRFSAERPKGSFSTLEIQRTEQGDSAMYLCASSLVGGGYTFGSGTRLTVV.